This T cell receptor beta chain was retrieved from a study of cytomegalovirus exposure and HLA in healthy donors. Study-level findings and limits: Across donors, most TCRs were seen rarely, yet some public ones were widespread.

The PCR contained 60 Vbeta and 13 Jbeta primers. Some clones are missing from TCRdb's copy, which holds only in-frame ones; the method was immunoSEQ multiplex PCR. The sample lists around 94,000 clones, roughly 80% occurring once. As concerns this clone: What it recognizes is unknown.

This clonotype was sampled from a man between 18 and 29 years old in good health and CMV-seronegative. Sequenced input: PBMCs.

CDR3 coding DNA: TGTGCCAGCAGCTTTAGACAGGGGCCCCTAATCCTCCACTTT. Protein sequence: CASSFRQGPLILHF. The V and J genes are TRBV7-9 and TRBJ1-6; 8 bases are shared with TRBD1. Trimming at V came to 3 bases and at J to 15 bases, leaving 10 bases not matched to a gene. Per the germline V gene, CDR1 is SEHNR and CDR2 is FQNEAQ (reference sequence). The CDR3 spans 14 residues. Variable domain in full (rest from reference TRBV7-9 and TRBJ1-6): DTGVSQNPRHKITKRGQNVTFRCDPISEHNRLYWYRQTLGQGPEFLTYFQNEAQLEKSRLLSDRFSAERPKGSFSTLEIQRTEQGDSAMYLCASSFRQGPLILHFGNGTRLTVT.